This T cell receptor (beta chain) was sequenced in a study of T cell repertoires in cytomegalovirus infection. Whole-study context: Alongside well-studied HLA-B-restricted CMV epitopes, recently identified HLA-C-restricted CMV epitopes were also used. Matching HLA type and CMV infection were both indicated by public TCR beta signatures.

Whole-study results and caveats: Within the response measured ex vivo, HLA-C-restricted CMV-specific TCR beta clonotypes were dominant. CMV carriers having the relevant HLA were flagged by cumulative public TCR beta family frequency.

Germline V gene sequence: CDR1 SGHTA, CDR2 FQGNSA. CDR3 size: 14 residues. Trimming left V 2 bases short and J 2 bases short, with 8 bases between. Ten or more counts support this clonotype. Its cognate antigen is unknown. TCRdb itself ran the reads through MiXCR, one entry per CDR3 protein. The sample lists hundreds of thousands of distinct CDR3 sequences; around 32% were seen once. The sequence came from a human donor in good health (CMV status not recorded). Some clones in this sample may be carry-over from other donors' samples. The chain couples TRBV7-2 to TRBJ2-3; D ambiguous. This material consisted of cultured PBMCs, taken from culture after CMV antigen stimulation. The CDR3 DNA is TGTGCCAGCAGCTTATTCCGATTCACAGATACGCAGTATTTT. Protein sequence: CASSLFRFTDTQYF.